Listed below are T cell receptor beta chains from one sample, sequenced in a study of blood T cell repertoires in COVID-19. Clones were read by immunoSEQ multiplex PCR, and TCRdb kept only the in-frame ones, dropping some. The sample has approximately 350,000 clones, roughly four fifths seen once. Sample: PBMCs or T cells enriched from blood (not recorded which). These receptors all come from a woman aged 45-65 years who had recovered from COVID-19. CDR3s include the opening cysteine and the closing phenylalanine or tryptophan. D genes are given only for firm matches. Clone size is stated in some rows and not others, as once, few, many or a class when expanded.

D gene	clone size	J gene	V gene	CDR3 protein	CDR3 DNA
.	.	TRBJ1-3	TRBV5-5	CASKQGGSGNTIYF	TGTGCCAGCAAGCAGGGTGGTTCTGGAAACACCATATATTTT
.	.	TRBJ1-1	TRBV7-3	CASSAQTGRYTEAFF	TGTGCCAGCAGCGCACAGACAGGTAGATACACTGAAGCTTTCTTT
TRBD1	.	TRBJ1-2	TRBV3-1/TRBV3-2	CASSRGQTNYGYTF	TGTGCCAGCAGCCGGGGACAGACAAACTATGGCTACACCTTC
TRBD1	.	TRBJ1-2	TRBV18	CASSPGQVISYGYTF	TGTGCCAGCTCACCGGGACAGGTGATTAGCTATGGCTACACCTTC
.	.	TRBJ1-3	TRBV19	CASSPNSGNTIYF	TGTGCCAGTAGTCCCAACTCTGGAAACACCATATATTTT
.	.	TRBJ1-6	TRBV6-5	CASSPAGHYNSPLHF	TGTGCCAGCTCCCCGGCGGGCCACTATAATTCACCCCTCCACTTT
TRBD2	once	TRBJ2-3	TRBV11-1	CASSPGLVLQYF	TGTGCCAGCAGCCCGGGACTAGTATTGCAGTATTTT
.	.	TRBJ1-2	TRBV6-5	CASSYLQGKYGYTF	TGTGCCAGCAGTTACTTGCAGGGGAAGTATGGCTACACCTTC
.	.	TRBJ1-4	TRBV6-5	CASSYSRGGGEKLFF	TGTGCCAGCAGTTACTCGCGTGGGGGCGGTGAAAAACTGTTTTTT
.	.	TRBJ1-5	TRBV19	CASSRPGHNQPQHF	TGTGCCAGTAGTCGACCGGGACACAATCAGCCCCAGCATTTT
.	.	TRBJ2-1	TRBV11-2	CASSFDDTYNEQFF	TGTGCCAGCAGCTTCGACGACACCTACAATGAGCAGTTCTTC
.	.	TRBJ2-7	TRBV27	CASSNGVTYEQYF	TGTGCCAGCAGTAACGGGGTAACCTACGAGCAGTACTTC
.	.	TRBJ1-1	TRBV6-6	CASSYRRGIPGAEAFF	TGTGCCAGCAGTTACCGACGGGGGATTCCGGGGGCTGAAGCTTTCTTT
.	few	TRBJ1-1	TRBV5-1	CASSLEEGGWTEAFF	TGCGCCAGCAGCTTGGAGGAGGGAGGTTGGACTGAAGCTTTCTTT
.	.	TRBJ1-1	TRBV27	CASRGAMNTEAFF	TGTGCCAGCAGAGGGGCAATGAACACTGAAGCTTTCTTT
.	.	TRBJ1-1	TRBV12-3/TRBV12-4	CASSHYRDAEAFF	TGTGCCAGCAGCCACTACAGGGACGCTGAAGCTTTCTTT
.	.	TRBJ1-2	TRBV6-2/TRBV6-3	CASSTAGLAGSYTF	TGTGCCAGCAGTACAGCCGGTCTTGCAGGCAGCTACACCTTC
.	.	TRBJ1-1	TRBV9	CASSVSHRGNTEAFF	TGTGCCAGCAGCGTATCCCACCGGGGGAACACTGAAGCTTTCTTT
.	.	TRBJ1-5	TRBV12-5	CASGPDKVGNQPQHF	TGTGCTAGTGGTCCGGACAAGGTGGGCAATCAGCCCCAGCATTTT
.	few	TRBJ1-1	TRBV19	CASSPRDIYEAFF	TGTGCCAGTAGCCCCAGGGACATTTATGAAGCTTTCTTT
.	.	TRBJ2-1	TRBV3-1/TRBV3-2	CASSQEDSWGTGGLSSYNEQFF	TGTGCCAGCAGCCAAGAGGATTCTTGGGGGACTGGGGGGTTGAGCTCCTACAATGAGCAGTTCTTC
TRBD1	.	TRBJ1-5	TRBV30	CAWSVGQSSNQPQHF	TGTGCCTGGAGCGTGGGACAGAGTAGCAATCAGCCCCAGCATTTT
.	.	TRBJ2-3	TRBV7-6	CASSPQTDTQYF	TGTGCCAGCAGCCCCCAGACAGATACGCAGTATTTT
.	.	TRBJ1-2	TRBV25-1	CASSDRVRGYTF	TGTGCCAGCAGTGACAGGGTGAGGGGCTACACCTTC
.	once	TRBJ2-7	TRBV3-1/TRBV3-2	CASSQVGGRSDEQYF	TGTGCCAGCAGCCAAGTGGGTGGGAGAAGCGACGAGCAGTACTTC
.	.	TRBJ2-7	TRBV5-4	CASSLGLDYEQYF	TGTGCCAGCAGCTTGGGACTAGACTACGAGCAGTACTTC
TRBD2	.	TRBJ2-1	TRBV27	CASSSRLAGGTNEQFF	TGTGCCAGCAGTTCCCGACTAGCGGGAGGAACGAATGAGCAGTTCTTC
.	.	TRBJ2-1	TRBV12-3/TRBV12-4	CASRQDYYNEQFF	TGTGCCAGCAGACAGGACTATTACAATGAGCAGTTCTTC